The sample holds one count of the clone carrying this TCR beta chain. What it recognizes is unknown. Naivety among CD8 cells was defined by CD45RO negativity and positive CCR7 selection, thereby excluding terminally differentiated effector memory CD45RA+ cells. Authors' methods: Junction-only sequences without quality scores came from ImmunoSEQ, so filtering differed. This table comes from immunoSEQ multiplex PCR, and its TCRdb copy is limited to in-frame clones, with some not included. Clonal size and the V and J genes are those of that table, whereas D and trimming came from the DNA. The sample shows about 1,900,000 clones, about 94% of them seen only once. These data come from a study of shared clonotypes between healthy human individuals. Study-level findings and limits: It was only blood that was sampled, and tissue repertoires likely differ. The small donor group covered limited genetic and exposure diversity. Larger estimated richness was generally seen in naive subsets than in memory subsets.

Sequenced sample: naive CD8+ T cells sorted from blood. This sequence was found in a man between 18 and 29 years old in good health.

CDR3 region: CASSLGLAASRFF. CDR3 nucleotides: TGCGCCAGCAGCCTAGGACTAGCGGCCTCTAGGTTCTTC. The chain joins TRBV4-3 to TRBJ2-1, with TRBD2 identical over 10 bases. Germline assignment: CDR1 LGHNA and CDR2 YSLEER. This CDR3 has 13 amino acids. Trimming took 4 bases from V and 15 from J; bases not matched to a gene: 9.